Following are 29 T cell receptor beta chains from one sample sequenced in a study of shared clonotypes between healthy human individuals. TCRdb's table, derived via immunoSEQ multiplex PCR, lists solely in-frame clones and lacks some. The table has approximately 1.1 million clones, about 84% seen once. Material for sequencing was memory CD4+ T cells from PBMCs. The subset here: CD45RA-negative fraction. These receptors were obtained from a man in his late teens or twenties in good health. Some clones in this sample may be carry-over from other donors' samples.

V is TRBV15 and J is TRBJ2-2, with 7 nucleotides matching TRBD1. CDR1 and CDR2 (germline): LNHNV, YYDKDF (reference sequence). The CDR3 spans 14 residues. Trimming took 0 bases from V and 7 from J; bases not matched to a gene: 2. The CDR3, as DNA: TGTGCCACCAGCAGAGACAGGGGGATCGGGGAGCTGTTTTTT. Its translation is CATSRDRGIGELFF. Variable domain in full (rest from reference TRBV15 and TRBJ2-2): DAMVIQNPRYQVTQFGKPVTLSCSQTLNHNVMYWYQQKSSQAPKLLFHYYDKDFNNEADTPDNFQSRRPNTSFCFLDIRSPGLGDTAMYLCATSRDRGIGELFFGEGSRLTVL.

This rearrangement joins TRBV6-6 to TRBJ2-7; TRBD2 matches 9 bases. V lost 9 bases, J lost 0 bases, and 3 bases stayed unmatched. CDR1 and CDR2 from the germline V gene are MNHNY and SVGAGI (reference sequence). The CDR3 runs 13 residues. CDR3 nucleotides: TGTGCCAGTGTAGCGGGAGACTCCTACGAGCAGTACTTC. It is translated as CASVAGDSYEQYF.

The chain carries TRBV5-1 and TRBJ1-3; D ambiguous. The CDR3 spans 16 residues. The V and J ends lost 0 bases and 0 bases respectively, with 10 bases between them. Per the germline V gene, CDR1 is SGHRS and CDR2 is YFSETQ. The CDR3 protein is CASSLAPVLSGNTIYF. The CDR3 DNA follows: TGCGCCAGCAGCTTGGCCCCGGTTCTCTCTGGAAACACCATATATTTT.

The genes are TRBV14 and TRBJ2-7, with a weak D call TRBD2 (6 bases). Germline V gene data show CDR1 as SGHDN and CDR2 as FVKESK. The V end lost 1 base, the J end lost 4 bases, and 11 bases lay between the germline ends. The CDR3 has 14 residues. Here the CDR3 DNA reads TGTGCCAGCAGCCAAGGTCCCGGGAGTTACGAGCAGTACTTC. It codes for CASSQGPGSYEQYF. Complete variable domain (other parts from reference TRBV14 and TRBJ2-7): EAGVTQFPSHSVIEKGQTVTLRCDPISGHDNLYWYRRVMGKEIKFLLHFVKESKQDESGMPNNRFLAERTGGTYSTLKVQPAELEDSGVYFCASSQGPGSYEQYFGPGTRLTVT.

The chain uses TRBV5-1 and TRBJ2-5; D might be TRBD1 (7 bases). V gave up 4 bases and J gave up 4 bases, with 11 bases separating them. The V gene's germline CDR1 is SGHRS and CDR2 YFSETQ. The CDR3 loop spans 13 amino acids. Here the CDR3 reads CASSDQGGETQYF. DNA for the CDR3: TGCGCCAGCAGCGACCAGGGGGGAGAGACCCAGTACTTC.

This chain links TRBV6-5 with TRBJ2-1; 7 positions match TRBD2. CDR1 is MNHEY, CDR2 SVGAGI, per germline. V lost 10 bases and J lost 4; bases outside the gene matches: 13. This CDR3 has 15 residues. Here the CDR3 reads CANHHRLAAYNEQFF. DNA of the CDR3: TGTGCCAACCACCATCGGCTAGCGGCTTACAATGAGCAGTTCTTC.

Worth noting for this clone: The same CDR3 can be traced to other DNA sequences in this sample. The chain carries TRBV11-2 and TRBJ2-7; TRBD2 matches at 9 bases. CDR1 and CDR2 from the germline V gene are SGHAT and FQNNGV. The CDR3 is made up of 15 amino acids. J was trimmed by 4 bases and V by 5 bases; bases with no gene match: 9. CDR3 in DNA: TGTGCCAGCAGCCCCCGCCGGCTAGCGGGATACGAGCAGTACTTC. This gives the protein CASSPRRLAGYEQYF. The entire variable domain, with the rest obtained from reference TRBV11-2 and TRBJ2-7, is as follows: EAGVAQSPRYKIIEKRQSVAFWCNPISGHATLYWYQQILGQGPKLLIQFQNNGVVDDSQLPKDRFSAERLKGVDSTLKIQPAKLEDSAVYLCASSPRRLAGYEQYFGPGTRLTVT.

The chain links TRBV7-6 to TRBJ2-2; 13 nucleotides match TRBD2. V trimming: 5 bases; J trimming: 7 bases; junction bases outside the gene matches: 10. Germline CDR1 reads SGHVS; CDR2 reads FNYEAQ. The CDR3 has 17 residues. CDR3 region: CASSPWTSGSFGGELFF. As DNA, the CDR3 is TGTGCCAGCAGCCCCTGGACTAGCGGGAGTTTCGGCGGGGAGCTGTTTTTT.

V usage is TRBV2 and J usage is TRBJ1-5; a possible D gene is TRBD1 (5 bases). The CDR3 runs to 14 residues. Trimming pared 5 bases from V and 3 bases from J, leaving 11 bases between. The V gene's germline CDR1 is SNHLY and CDR2 FYNNEI. CDR3 protein: CASSRRGDNQPQHF. The DNA for the CDR3 is TGTGCCAGCAGTAGAAGGGGTGACAATCAGCCCCAGCATTTT.

CDR3 bases: TGTGCCAGCAGCTTAGTGCGGGTCAATGAGCAGTTCTTC. Translation gives CASSLVRVNEQFF. The chain links TRBV7-2 to TRBJ2-1, with D possibly being TRBD2 (5 bases). CDR3 length: 13 amino acids. Germline loops: CDR1 SGHTA, CDR2 FQGNSA. Between the trimmed V and J ends, which lost 1 base and 6 bases, there was a span of 7 bases.

Notes on this clone: At one of its ends the junction is not consistent with the germline gene, which may arise from a read error. This chain links TRBV20-1 with TRBJ1-2; 7 positions agree with TRBD1. This CDR3 spans 8 amino acids. Looked up from germline, CDR1 is DFQATT and CDR2 is SNEGSKA (reference sequence). The CDR3 sequence: CSAGRDSF. The DNA of the CDR3 is TGCAGTGCTGGAAGGGACAGCTTC.

The chain joins TRBV18 to TRBJ2-4, with D hard to call. The CDR3 is made up of 18 amino acids. CDR1 is KGHSH and CDR2 is LQKENI in the germline V gene. Trimming left V 0 bases short and J 4 bases short, with 19 bases between. This CDR3 is CASSPPAERASLKNIQYF. In DNA, the CDR3 is TGTGCCAGCTCACCACCGGCAGAACGTGCGAGCTTGAAAAACATTCAGTACTTC.

The chain links TRBV4-3 to TRBJ2-7, with a tentative D call TRBD2 (5 bases). CDR1 is LGHNA, CDR2 YSLEER, per germline. V was pared by 5 bases and J by 4 bases, with 12 bases between. The CDR3 totals 13 residues. Here the CDR3 DNA reads TGCGCCAGCAGCTCGGACTTAGAGTACGAGCAGTACTTC. Residues: CASSSDLEYEQYF.

This clone was counted only a few times. V is TRBV5-1 and J is TRBJ1-1, with D unresolved. Trimming took 0 bases from V and 1 from J, leaving 10 bases between them. CDR1 SGHRS and CDR2 YFSETQ come from the germline V gene. The CDR3 sequence is 15 residues long. CDR3 residues: CASSLAGRWNTEAFF. CDR3 bases: TGCGCCAGCAGCTTGGCAGGTCGGTGGAACACTGAAGCTTTCTTT.

The chain employs TRBV5-1 and TRBJ1-3; D ambiguous. Trimming left V 4 bases short and J 6 bases short, with 17 bases between. Germline loops: CDR1 SGHRS, CDR2 YFSETQ. The CDR3 has 15 residues. Here the CDR3 DNA reads TGCGCCAGCAGCAACGGGCTCCGCCATGAAAACACCATATATTTT. Amino acids: CASSNGLRHENTIYF.

This clone was detected many times. The V call is TRBV19, the J call TRBJ2-7; the match to TRBD2 covers 11 bases. This CDR3 contains 15 residues. The trim removed 3 bases at V and 4 bases at J, leaving 5 bases unmatched. Per germline, CDR1 LNHDA and CDR2 SQIVND (reference sequence). The chain's CDR3 is CASSITSGSGYEQYF. The CDR3 nucleotides are TGTGCCAGTAGTATCACTAGCGGGAGTGGGTACGAGCAGTACTTC.

As concerns this clone: Distinct nucleotide sequences in the sample also encode this CDR3. The gene calls are TRBV18 and TRBJ2-7; 9 bases are a match to TRBD1. Per germline, CDR1 KGHSH and CDR2 LQKENI. V lost 3 bases and J lost 4; bases outside the gene matches: 7. This CDR3 is built from 15 residues. The CDR3 bases are TGTGCCAGCTCACCTCCGGGACAGGGCACATACGAGCAGTACTTC. This translates into CASSPPGQGTYEQYF.

Here the CDR3 DNA reads TGTGCCAGCAGTCGAAGTGGAGGGAGATATGGCTACACCTTC. This gives the protein CASSRSGGRYGYTF. V usage is TRBV7-9 and J usage is TRBJ1-2, with D hard to call. CDR1 SEHNR and CDR2 FQNEAQ come from the germline V gene (reference sequence). This CDR3 comprises 14 residues. Deletions cut 6 bases from V and 5 bases from J, with 16 bases between.

The chain links TRBV30 to TRBJ2-1; possible D gene TRBD1, 6 bases. Germline V gene sequence: CDR1 GTSNPN, CDR2 SVGIG (reference sequence). Trimming removed 4 bases at V and 3 bases at J, with 13 bases between. The CDR3 covers 14 residues. CDR3 DNA: TGTGCCTGGACAGGGCAGGGGATCTACAATGAGCAGTTCTTC. Amino acids: CAWTGQGIYNEQFF.

In its sample, this clone was seen a few times. The chain combines TRBV7-3 with TRBJ2-1, with a possible D match to TRBD2 (7 bases). Trimming shortened V by 5 bases and J by 5 bases, and 19 bases separated the two germline ends. Germline lookup yields CDR1 SGHTA and CDR2 FQGTGA. The CDR3 contains 16 residues. The CDR3 coding sequence is TGTGCCAGCAGCCCACTTGGGGGGGCCGTTCACAATGAGCAGTTCTTC. Translation gives CASSPLGGAVHNEQFF.

This chain joins TRBV21-1 and TRBJ1-1; the table gives TRBD1 as D, unverified against the DNA. TRBV21-1 is flagged as a pseudogene. The CDR3 has 15 residues. CDR3 bases: TGTGCCAGCCGCTACAGGGGTATAGGGAGCACTGAAGCTTTCTTT. It codes for CASRYRGIGSTEAFF.

The chain carries TRBV10-3 and TRBJ1-5; 10 bases fit TRBD1. The trim removed 4 bases at V and 3 bases at J, leaving 3 bases unmatched. The CDR3 is made up of 15 amino acids. Germline CDR1 is ENHRY and CDR2 is SYGVKD. The CDR3: CAISGTGGINQPQHF. The CDR3, as DNA: TGTGCCATCAGTGGGACAGGGGGTATCAATCAGCCCCAGCATTTT.

The V and J genes are TRBV11-2 and TRBJ2-3; 8 positions agree with TRBD2. Germline lookup yields CDR1 SGHAT and CDR2 FQNNGV. This CDR3 region has 16 residues. Trimming removed 6 bases from V and 7 bases from J; junction bases left unmatched: 15. The CDR3 is CASRNDGGRPQHTQYF. The CDR3 DNA sequence: TGTGCCAGCAGAAATGATGGCGGGAGGCCACAACATACGCAGTATTTT.

In its sample, this clone was seen a few times. This chain connects TRBV7-2 to TRBJ1-1; TRBD1 aligns across 8 bases. CDR1 is SGHTA and CDR2 is FQGNSA in the germline V gene. After removal of 1 base from V and 10 bases from J, the junction contained 11 bases not matched to a gene. This CDR3 comprises 15 residues. This CDR3 reads CASSLGPPQGAGAFF. The CDR3, as DNA: TGTGCCAGCAGCTTAGGCCCCCCTCAGGGGGCGGGAGCTTTCTTT.

The rearrangement joins TRBV28 to TRBJ2-3; 9 nucleotides match TRBD2. CDR1 and CDR2 (germline): MDHEN, SYDVKM. V trimming: 6 bases; J trimming: 3 bases; junction bases outside the gene matches: 10. CDR3 length equals 16 residues. CDR3 coding DNA: TGTGCCAGCAGCCCTAGCGGGGCGGTGGGGACAGATACGCAGTATTTT. This translates into CASSPSGAVGTDTQYF.

This clone came up once. The CDR3 loop reads CASSAGTGDQPQHF. The CDR3 DNA is TGTGCCAGCAGCGCCGGGACAGGGGACCAGCCCCAGCATTTT. V is TRBV2 and J is TRBJ1-5; 10 positions match TRBD1. The CDR3 consists of 14 residues. Per the germline V gene, CDR1 is SNHLY and CDR2 is FYNNEI. J was trimmed by 7 bases and V by 6 bases; bases with no gene match: 6.

Of note for this clone: A much larger clone lies one base from this, so it may be a read error. Other DNA sequences in this specimen translate into the identical CDR3. This chain links TRBV29-1 with TRBJ1-1; TRBD1 matches 10 bases. The germline CDR1 and CDR2 sequences are SQVTM and ANQGSEA. Germline trimming cut 6 bases from V and 0 bases from J; bases unmatched to any gene: 7. The CDR3 has 15 amino acids. For the CDR3, the DNA is TGCAGCGTGGGACAGGGGTGGGGGATGAACACTGAAGCTTTCTTT. This sequence encodes CSVGQGWGMNTEAFF.

The J gene is TRBJ1-5, the V gene TRBV7-8; D unclear. Trimming took 5 bases from V and 6 from J, leaving 11 bases between them. Germline V gives CDR1 SGHVS, CDR2 FQNEAQ. This CDR3 has 13 residues. CDR3 sequence: CASSARGGQPQHF. The DNA for the CDR3 is TGTGCCAGCAGCGCCCGGGGAGGTCAGCCCCAGCATTTT.

This chain joins TRBV28 and TRBJ2-7; D may correspond to TRBD1 or TRBD2 (5 bases each). The germline gives CDR1 MDHEN, CDR2 SYDVKM. The CDR3 length is 14 residues. V gave up 5 bases and J gave up 2 bases, with 13 bases separating them. CDR3 nucleotides: TGTGCCAGCAGTCCCCGGGACCGCACCTACGAGCAGTACTTC. This translates into CASSPRDRTYEQYF.